This TCR beta chain was recovered during a study of T cell repertoires in cytomegalovirus infection. Overall study context: Carrying CMV and the relevant HLA type showed in public TCR beta signatures. General observations from the study: People with CMV and the relevant HLA were identified by cumulative public TCR beta family frequency. CMV-specific HLA-C-restricted TCR beta clonotypes dominated the ex vivo response.

This clonotype showed up many times. Antigen: not known. TCRdb itself ran the reads through MiXCR, one entry per CDR3 protein. The data show over 300,000 distinct CDR3 sequences, 8% to 10% seen once. Trimming removed 6 bases from V and 0 bases from J; junction bases left unmatched: 5. Germline CDR1 reads MNHNS; CDR2 reads SASEGT. The CDR3 has 15 residues. The sequenced sample consisted of PBMCs. The receptor comes from a human donor in good health (CMV status not recorded). Some clones in this sample may be carry-over from other donors' samples. V gene TRBV6-1 combines with J gene TRBJ2-1; the match to TRBD2 covers 7 bases. For the CDR3, the DNA is TGTGCCAGCAGGACGAGCGGGAACTCCTACAATGAGCAGTTCTTC. Protein: CASRTSGNSYNEQFF.